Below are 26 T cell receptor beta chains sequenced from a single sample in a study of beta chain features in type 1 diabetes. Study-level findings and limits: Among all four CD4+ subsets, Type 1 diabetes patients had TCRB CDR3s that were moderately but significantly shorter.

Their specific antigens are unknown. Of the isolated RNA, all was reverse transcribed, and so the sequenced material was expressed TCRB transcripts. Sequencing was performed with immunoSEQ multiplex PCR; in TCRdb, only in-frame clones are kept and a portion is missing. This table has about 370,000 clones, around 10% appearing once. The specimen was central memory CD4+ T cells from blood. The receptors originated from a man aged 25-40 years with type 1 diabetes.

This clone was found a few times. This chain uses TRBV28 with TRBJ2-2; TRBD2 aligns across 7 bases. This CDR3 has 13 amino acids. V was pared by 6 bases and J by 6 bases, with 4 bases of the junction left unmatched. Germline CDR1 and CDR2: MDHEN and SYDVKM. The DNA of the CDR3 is TGTGCCAGCAGGATTGGACTAGCCGGGGAGCTGTTTTTT. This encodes CASRIGLAGELFF. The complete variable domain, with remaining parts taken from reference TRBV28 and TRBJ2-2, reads DVKVTQSSRYLVKRTGEKVFLECVQDMDHENMFWYRQDPGLGLRLIYFSYDVKMKEKGDIPEGYSVSREKKERFSLILESASTNQTSMYLCASRIGLAGELFFGEGSRLTVL.

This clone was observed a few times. The CDR3 is CASSQDLGEQYF. The DNA for the CDR3 is TGCGCCAGCAGCCAAGATCTCGGCGAGCAGTACTTC. The genes are TRBV4-1 and TRBJ2-7; unclear D gene. Trimming left V 0 bases short and J 6 bases short, with 6 bases between. The germline V gene has CDR1 MGHRA and CDR2 YSYEKL. The CDR3 runs to 12 residues.

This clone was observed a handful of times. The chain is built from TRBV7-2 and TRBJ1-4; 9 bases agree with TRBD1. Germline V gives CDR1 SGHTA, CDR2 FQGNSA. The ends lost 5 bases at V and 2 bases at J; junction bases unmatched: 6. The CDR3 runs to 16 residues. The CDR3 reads CASSLTGGATNEKLFF. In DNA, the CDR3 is TGTGCCAGCAGCCTGACAGGGGGTGCGACTAATGAAAAACTGTTTTTT.

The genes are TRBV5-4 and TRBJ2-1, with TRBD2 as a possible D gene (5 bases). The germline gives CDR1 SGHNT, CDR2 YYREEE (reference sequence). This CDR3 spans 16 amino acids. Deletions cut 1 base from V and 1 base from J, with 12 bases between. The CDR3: CASSLFNEGSYNEQFF. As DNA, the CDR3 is TGTGCCAGCAGCTTGTTTAACGAGGGTTCCTACAATGAGCAGTTCTTC.

The CDR3 coding sequence is TGTGCCAGCAGCCCACCAGCGGGGACAGGACTTTTCTTT. Encoded protein: CASSPPAGTGLFF. The chain combines TRBV11-3 with TRBJ1-1, with 8 bases lining up with TRBD1. Germline assignment: CDR1 SGHNT and CDR2 YENEEA. This CDR3 has 13 amino acids. With V trimmed by 5 bases and J by 13 bases, 12 bases remained unmatched.

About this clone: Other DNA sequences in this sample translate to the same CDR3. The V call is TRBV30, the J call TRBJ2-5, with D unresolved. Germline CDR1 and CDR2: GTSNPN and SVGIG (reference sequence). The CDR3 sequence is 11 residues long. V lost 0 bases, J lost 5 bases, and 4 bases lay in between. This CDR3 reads CAWSVRETQYF. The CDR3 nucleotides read TGTGCCTGGAGTGTTAGGGAGACCCAGTACTTC. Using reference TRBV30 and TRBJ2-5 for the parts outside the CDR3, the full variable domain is SQTIHQWPATLVQPVGSPLSLECTVEGTSNPNLYWYRQAAGRGLQLLFYSVGIGQISSEVPQNLSASRPQDRQFILSSKKLLLSDSGFYLCAWSVRETQYFGPGTRLLVL.

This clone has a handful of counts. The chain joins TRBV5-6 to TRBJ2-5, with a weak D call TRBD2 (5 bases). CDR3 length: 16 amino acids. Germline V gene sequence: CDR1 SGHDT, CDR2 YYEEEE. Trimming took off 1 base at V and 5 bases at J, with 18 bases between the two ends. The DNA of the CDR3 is TGTGCCAGCAGCTTGAGGGAGACCACACTAGGGGAGACCCAGTACTTC. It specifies CASSLRETTLGETQYF.

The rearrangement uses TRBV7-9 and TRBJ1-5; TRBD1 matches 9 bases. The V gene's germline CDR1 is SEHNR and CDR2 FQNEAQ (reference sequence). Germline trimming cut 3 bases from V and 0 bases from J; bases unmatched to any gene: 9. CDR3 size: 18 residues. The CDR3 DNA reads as TGTGCCAGCAGCTTTTGGACAGGGGACCTTTATAGCAATCAGCCCCAGCATTTT. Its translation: CASSFWTGDLYSNQPQHF.

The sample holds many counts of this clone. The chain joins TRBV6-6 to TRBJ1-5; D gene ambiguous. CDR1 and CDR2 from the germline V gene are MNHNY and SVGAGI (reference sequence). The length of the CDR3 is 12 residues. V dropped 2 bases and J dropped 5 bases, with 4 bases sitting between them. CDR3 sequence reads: CASSYGDQPQHF. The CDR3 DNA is TGTGCCAGCAGTTACGGGGATCAGCCCCAGCATTTT.

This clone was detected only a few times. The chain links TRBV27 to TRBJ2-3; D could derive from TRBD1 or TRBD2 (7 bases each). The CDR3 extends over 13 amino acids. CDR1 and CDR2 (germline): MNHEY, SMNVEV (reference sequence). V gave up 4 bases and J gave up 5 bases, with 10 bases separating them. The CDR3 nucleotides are TGTGCCAGCAGTTCAGGGGGGGAAGATACGCAGTATTTT. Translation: CASSSGGEDTQYF.

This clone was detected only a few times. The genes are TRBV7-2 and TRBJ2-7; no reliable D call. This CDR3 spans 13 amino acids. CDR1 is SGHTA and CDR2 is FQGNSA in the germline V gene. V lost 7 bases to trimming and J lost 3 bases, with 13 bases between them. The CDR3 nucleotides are TGTGCCAGCACCCTTGCTTATGGCTACGAGCAGTACTTC. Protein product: CASTLAYGYEQYF.

CDR3 amino acids: CASSYSRTADTEAFF. CDR3 coding DNA: TGTGCCAGCAGTTACTCCCGGACAGCCGACACTGAAGCTTTCTTT. J is TRBJ1-1 and V is TRBV6-5; possible D gene TRBD1, 6 bases. V was shortened by 0 bases and J by 3 bases, with 11 bases between the two germline ends. Germline CDR1 MNHEY, CDR2 SVGAGI. The CDR3 spans 15 residues.

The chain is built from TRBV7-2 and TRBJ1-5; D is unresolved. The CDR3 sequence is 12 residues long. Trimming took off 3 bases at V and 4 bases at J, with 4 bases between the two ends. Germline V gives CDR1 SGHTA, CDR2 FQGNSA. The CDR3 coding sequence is TGTGCCAGCAGCTTCGCTAATCAGCCCCAGCATTTT. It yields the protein CASSFANQPQHF.

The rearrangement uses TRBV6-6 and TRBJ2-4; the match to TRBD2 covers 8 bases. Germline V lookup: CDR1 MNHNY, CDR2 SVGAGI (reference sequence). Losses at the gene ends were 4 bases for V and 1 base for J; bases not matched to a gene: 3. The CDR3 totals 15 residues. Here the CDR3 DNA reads TGTGCCAGCAGTTTTAGCGGGATGGCCAAAAACATTCAGTACTTC. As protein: CASSFSGMAKNIQYF.

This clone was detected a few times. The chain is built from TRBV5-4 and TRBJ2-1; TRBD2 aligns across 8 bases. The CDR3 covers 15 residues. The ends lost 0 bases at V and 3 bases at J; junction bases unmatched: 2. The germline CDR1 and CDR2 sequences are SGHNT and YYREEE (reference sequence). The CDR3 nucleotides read TGTGCCAGCAGCTTGGCGGGACTAGACTACAATGAGCAGTTCTTC. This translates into CASSLAGLDYNEQFF.

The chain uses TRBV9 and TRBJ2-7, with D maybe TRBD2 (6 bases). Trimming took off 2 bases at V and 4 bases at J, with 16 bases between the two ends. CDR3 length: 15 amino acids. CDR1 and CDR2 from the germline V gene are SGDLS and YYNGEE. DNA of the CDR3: TGTGCCAGCAGCGTGTCCCCGAAAGCGGGTTACGAGCAGTACTTC. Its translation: CASSVSPKAGYEQYF.

Here the CDR3 DNA reads TGTGCCAGTAGTACCCAAGCGGGATCACCCTACGAGCAGTACTTC. It codes for CASSTQAGSPYEQYF. The chain carries TRBV30 and TRBJ2-7; TRBD2 matches 7 bases. With 8 bases clipped from V and 2 bases from J, the junction kept 15 bases outside the gene matches. The CDR3 has 15 amino acids. Germline CDR1 reads GTSNPN; CDR2 reads SVGIG (reference sequence). Combining the CDR3 with reference TRBV30 and TRBJ2-7 gives the whole variable domain SQTIHQWPATLVQPVGSPLSLECTVEGTSNPNLYWYRQAAGRGLQLLFYSVGIGQISSEVPQNLSASRPQDRQFILSSKKLLLSDSGFYLCASSTQAGSPYEQYFGPGTRLTVT.

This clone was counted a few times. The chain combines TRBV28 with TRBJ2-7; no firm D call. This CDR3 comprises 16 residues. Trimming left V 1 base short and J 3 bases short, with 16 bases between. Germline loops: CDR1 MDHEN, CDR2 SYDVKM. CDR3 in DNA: TGTGCCAGCAGTTTATCGGCGACGCTGATAAACTACGAGCAGTACTTC. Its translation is CASSLSATLINYEQYF.

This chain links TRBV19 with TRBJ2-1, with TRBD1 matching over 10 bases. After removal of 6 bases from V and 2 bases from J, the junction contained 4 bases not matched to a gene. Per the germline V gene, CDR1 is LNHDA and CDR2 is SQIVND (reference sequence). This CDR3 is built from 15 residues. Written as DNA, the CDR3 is TGTGCCAGTAGATCGGGACAGGGGCCCTACAATGAGCAGTTCTTC. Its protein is CASRSGQGPYNEQFF. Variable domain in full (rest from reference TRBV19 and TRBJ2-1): DGGITQSPKYLFRKEGQNVTLSCEQNLNHDAMYWYRQDPGQGLRLIYYSQIVNDFQKGDIAEGYSVSREKKESFPLTVTSAQKNPTAFYLCASRSGQGPYNEQFFGPGTRLTVL.

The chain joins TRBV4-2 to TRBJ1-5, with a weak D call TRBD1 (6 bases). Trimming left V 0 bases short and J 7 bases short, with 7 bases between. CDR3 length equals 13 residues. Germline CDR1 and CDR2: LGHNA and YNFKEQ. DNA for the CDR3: TGTGCCAGCAGCCAAGAGAGGGGGCAGCCCCAGCATTTT. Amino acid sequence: CASSQERGQPQHF.

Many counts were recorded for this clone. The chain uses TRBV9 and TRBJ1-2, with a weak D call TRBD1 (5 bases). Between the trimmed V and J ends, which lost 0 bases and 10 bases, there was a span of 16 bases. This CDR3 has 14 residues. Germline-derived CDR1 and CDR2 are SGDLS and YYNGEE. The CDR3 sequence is CASSVAVRVGDYTF. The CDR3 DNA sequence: TGTGCCAGCAGCGTAGCTGTCAGGGTAGGCGACTACACCTTC.

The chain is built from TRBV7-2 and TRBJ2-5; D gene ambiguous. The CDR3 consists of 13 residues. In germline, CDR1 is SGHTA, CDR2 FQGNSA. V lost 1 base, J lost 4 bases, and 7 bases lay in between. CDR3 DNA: TGTGCCAGCAGCTTAGGGTGGAGAGAGACCCAGTACTTC. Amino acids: CASSLGWRETQYF.

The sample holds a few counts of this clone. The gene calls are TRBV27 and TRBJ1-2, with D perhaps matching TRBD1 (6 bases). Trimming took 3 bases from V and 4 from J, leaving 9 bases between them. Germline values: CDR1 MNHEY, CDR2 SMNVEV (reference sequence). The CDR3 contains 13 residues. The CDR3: CASSFQGRYGYTF. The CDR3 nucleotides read TGTGCCAGCAGTTTCCAGGGGCGCTATGGCTACACCTTC.

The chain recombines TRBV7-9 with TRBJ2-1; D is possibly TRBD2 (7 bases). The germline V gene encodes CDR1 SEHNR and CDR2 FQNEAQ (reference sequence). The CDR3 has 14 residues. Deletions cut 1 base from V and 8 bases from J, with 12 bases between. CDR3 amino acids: CASSLVGGPHEQFF. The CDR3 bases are TGTGCCAGCAGCTTAGTCGGGGGGCCGCATGAGCAGTTCTTC. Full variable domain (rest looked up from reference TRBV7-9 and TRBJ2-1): DTGVSQNPRHKITKRGQNVTFRCDPISEHNRLYWYRQTLGQGPEFLTYFQNEAQLEKSRLLSDRFSAERPKGSFSTLEIQRTEQGDSAMYLCASSLVGGPHEQFFGPGTRLTVL.

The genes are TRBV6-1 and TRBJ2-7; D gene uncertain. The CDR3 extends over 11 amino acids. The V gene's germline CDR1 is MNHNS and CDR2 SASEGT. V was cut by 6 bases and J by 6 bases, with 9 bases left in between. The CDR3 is CASRHRFEQYF. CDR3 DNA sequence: TGTGCCAGCAGACACCGGTTCGAGCAGTACTTC.

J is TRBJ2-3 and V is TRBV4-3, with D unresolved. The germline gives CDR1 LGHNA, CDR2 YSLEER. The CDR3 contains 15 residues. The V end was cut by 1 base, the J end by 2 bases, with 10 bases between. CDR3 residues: CASSQGSRLTDTQYF. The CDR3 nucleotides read TGCGCCAGCAGCCAAGGATCGCGGCTCACAGATACGCAGTATTTT.